Below are 3 T cell receptor beta chains sequenced from a single sample in a study of control samples from healthy donors and cancer patients. Clones were read by immunoSEQ multiplex PCR, and TCRdb kept only the in-frame ones, dropping some. The sample includes 80,000 or so clones, around 91% of them seen just once. Input material: blood. The receptors here all came from a man aged 50-59 years in good health.

V is TRBV6-6 and J is TRBJ1-2; D might be TRBD1 (6 bases). This CDR3 contains 15 residues. Germline-derived CDR1 and CDR2 are MNHNY and SVGAGI (reference sequence). V lost 5 bases to trimming and J lost 4 bases, with 17 bases between them. CDR3 in amino acids: CASSQSQGRGYGYTF. In DNA form, the CDR3 reads TGTGCCAGCAGTCAATCTCAGGGGAGGGGCTATGGCTACACCTTC.

The chain uses TRBV15 and TRBJ2-1; maybe TRBD2 (6 bases). V lost 3 bases to trimming and J lost 9 bases, with 9 bases between them. Germline CDR1 is LNHNV and CDR2 is YYDKDF (reference sequence). The CDR3 loop spans 12 amino acids. The DNA for the CDR3 is TGTGCCACCAGCAGGGCCGGGGGTGAGCAGTTCTTC. Its translation: CATSRAGGEQFF. Filled out from reference TRBV15 and TRBJ2-1, the complete variable domain reads DAMVIQNPRYQVTQFGKPVTLSCSQTLNHNVMYWYQQKSSQAPKLLFHYYDKDFNNEADTPDNFQSRRPNTSFCFLDIRSPGLGDTAMYLCATSRAGGEQFFGPGTRLTVL.

This chain joins TRBV28 and TRBJ2-7; D perhaps matches TRBD1 (7 bases). Germline V gene lookup returns CDR1 MDHEN and CDR2 SYDVKM. The length of the CDR3 is 16 residues. The V end lost 6 bases, the J end lost 2 bases, and 20 bases lay between the germline ends. Here the CDR3 DNA reads TGTGCCAGCAGGCGGGACAGTAGGGGGGTAACCTACGAGCAGTACTTC. Its translation: CASRRDSRGVTYEQYF.